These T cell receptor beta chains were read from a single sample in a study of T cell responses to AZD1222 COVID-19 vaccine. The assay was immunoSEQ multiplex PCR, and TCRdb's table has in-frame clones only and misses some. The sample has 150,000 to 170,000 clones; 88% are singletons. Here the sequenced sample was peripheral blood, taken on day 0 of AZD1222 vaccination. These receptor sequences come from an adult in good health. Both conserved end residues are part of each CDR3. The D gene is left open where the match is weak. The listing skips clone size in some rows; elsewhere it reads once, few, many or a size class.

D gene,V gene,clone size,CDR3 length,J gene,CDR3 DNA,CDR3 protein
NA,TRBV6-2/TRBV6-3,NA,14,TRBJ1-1,TGTGCCAGCAGTTACTCGGAAGTAAACACTGAAGCTTTCTTT,CASSYSEVNTEAFF
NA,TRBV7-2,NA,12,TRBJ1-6,TGTGCCAGCAGGGACGGTAATTCACCCCTCCACTTT,CASRDGNSPLHF
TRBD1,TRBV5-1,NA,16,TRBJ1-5,TGCGCCAGCAGCTCTGGGACAGACTGGTCCAATCAGCCCCAGCATTTT,CASSSGTDWSNQPQHF
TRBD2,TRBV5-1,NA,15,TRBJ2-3,TGCGCCAGCAGCCCCCTGGGGGGGAGGGGAGATACGCAGTATTTT,CASSPLGGRGDTQYF
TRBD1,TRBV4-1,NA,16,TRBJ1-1,TGCGCCAGCAGCCTGGCCGGACAGGGTAGTGGTACTGAAGCTTTCTTT,CASSLAGQGSGTEAFF
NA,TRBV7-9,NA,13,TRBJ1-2,TGTGCCAGCAGCTTATCATCTAACTATGGCTACACCTTC,CASSLSSNYGYTF
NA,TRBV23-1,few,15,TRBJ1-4,TGCGCCAGCAGGAGGTGGGGGACACCCAATGAAAAACTGTTTTTT,CASRRWGTPNEKLFF
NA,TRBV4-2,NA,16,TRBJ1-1,TGTGCCAGCAGCCAAGAGGGAAGGGGGGGCAACACTGAAGCTTTCTTT,CASSQEGRGGNTEAFF
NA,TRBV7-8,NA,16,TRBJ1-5,TGTGCCAGCAGTTGGGGGGGGGCATATAGCAATCAGCCCCAGCATTTT,CASSWGGAYSNQPQHF
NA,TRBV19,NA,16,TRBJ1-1,TGTGCCAGTAGTATCTCGCTCCGGGTTTGGGGCACTGAAGCTTTCTTT,CASSISLRVWGTEAFF
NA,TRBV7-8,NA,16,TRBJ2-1,TGTGCCAGCAGCTTAGGTTACAGGGGGAGGGACAATGAGCAGTTCTTC,CASSLGYRGRDNEQFF
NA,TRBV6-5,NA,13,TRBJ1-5,TGTGCCAGCAGCCCCCGTAACAGGGCGCATTGGCATTTT,CASSPRNRAHWHF
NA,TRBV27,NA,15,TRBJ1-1,TGTGCCAGCAGACTGGATGGACGGACTAACACTGAAGCTTTCTTT,CASRLDGRTNTEAFF
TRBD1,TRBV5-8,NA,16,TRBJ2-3,TGTGCCAGCAGCTTGGCGGCAGGGGGTACCACAGATACGCAGTATTTT,CASSLAAGGTTDTQYF
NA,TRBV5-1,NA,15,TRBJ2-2,TGCGCCAGCAGCCCTCAGGACCCGAACACCGGGGAGCTGTTTTTT,CASSPQDPNTGELFF
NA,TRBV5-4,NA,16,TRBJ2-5,TGTGCCAGCAGCCTGCCCCTGGGCCCGAACCAAGAGACCCAGTACTTC,CASSLPLGPNQETQYF
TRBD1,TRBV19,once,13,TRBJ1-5,TGTGCCAGTAGGGACAGGGGCAATCAGCCCCAGCATTTT,CASRDRGNQPQHF
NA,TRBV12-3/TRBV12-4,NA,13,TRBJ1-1,TGTGCCAGCAGCACGCTTCGGAGCTATGAAGCTTTCTTT,CASSTLRSYEAFF
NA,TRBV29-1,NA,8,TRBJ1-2,TGCAGCGTTGATCCTGGCACCTTC,CSVDPGTF
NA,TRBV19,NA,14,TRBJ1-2,TGTGCCAGTAGTACAACGGGACGGAACTATGGCTACACCTTC,CASSTTGRNYGYTF
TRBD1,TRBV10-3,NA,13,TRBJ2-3,TGTGTTACTTGGGACAGTAGCACAGATACGCAGTATTTT,CVTWDSSTDTQYF
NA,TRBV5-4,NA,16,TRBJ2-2,TGTGCCAGCAGCTTGGCGGGGGTTAGGAACACCGGGGAGCTGTTTTTT,CASSLAGVRNTGELFF
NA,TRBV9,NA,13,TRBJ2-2,TGTGCCAGCTCCCCAGGGGCGACCGGGGAGCTGTTTTTT,CASSPGATGELFF
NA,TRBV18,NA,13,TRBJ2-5,TGTGCCAGCTCCCCACTCCTTCAAGAGACCCAGTACTTC,CASSPLLQETQYF
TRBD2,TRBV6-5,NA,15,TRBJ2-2,TGTGCCAGCATACCTAGCGGGGGTGACACCGGGGAGCTGTTTTTT,CASIPSGGDTGELFF
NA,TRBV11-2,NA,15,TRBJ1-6,TGTGCCAGCAGCCCCGTTGGGGGTAATAATTCACCCCTCCACTTT,CASSPVGGNNSPLHF
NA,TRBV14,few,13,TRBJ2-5,TGTGCCAGCAGCCAACAACCGGTCTCCCCCTTGGACTTC,CASSQQPVSPLDF
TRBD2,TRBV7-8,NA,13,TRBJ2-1,TGTGCCAGCAGCATGGGACTAGCGGTTGAGCAGTTCTTC,CASSMGLAVEQFF